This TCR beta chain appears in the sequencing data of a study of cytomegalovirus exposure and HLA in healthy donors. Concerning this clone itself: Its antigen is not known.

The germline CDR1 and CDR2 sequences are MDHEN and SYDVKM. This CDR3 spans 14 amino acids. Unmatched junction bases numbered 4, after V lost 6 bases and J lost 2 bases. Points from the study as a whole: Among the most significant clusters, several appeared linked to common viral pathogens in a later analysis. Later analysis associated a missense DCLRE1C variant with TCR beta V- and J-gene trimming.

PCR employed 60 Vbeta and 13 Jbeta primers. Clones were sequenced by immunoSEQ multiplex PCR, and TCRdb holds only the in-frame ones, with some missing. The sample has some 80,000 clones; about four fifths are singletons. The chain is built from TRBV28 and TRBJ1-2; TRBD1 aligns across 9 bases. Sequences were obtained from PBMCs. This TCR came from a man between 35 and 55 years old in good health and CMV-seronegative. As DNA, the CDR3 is TGTGCCAGCAGAGTGACAGGGGGAAACTATGGCTACACCTTC. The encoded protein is CASRVTGGNYGYTF.